The 13 T cell receptor beta chains presented below share a single source sample, sequenced in a study of beta chain features in type 1 diabetes. Isolated RNA was reverse transcribed in full, so expressed TCRB transcripts were sequenced. This table comes from immunoSEQ multiplex PCR, and its TCRdb copy is limited to in-frame clones, with some not included. The sample holds some 150,000 clones, 11% seen once. The sample comprised central memory CD4+ T cells from blood. The receptors derive from a man between 18 and 29 years old in good health.

In nucleotides, the CDR3 is TGTGCCAGCAGCGTAGAGTACGTTATCACAGATACGCAGTATTTT. Translation gives CASSVEYVITDTQYF. V gene TRBV9 combines with J gene TRBJ2-3; D not certain. Trimming took off 0 bases at V and 2 bases at J, with 10 bases between the two ends. The CDR3 contains 15 residues. Germline V gene lookup returns CDR1 SGDLS and CDR2 YYNGEE.

This clone was seen more than once but under ten times. The chain joins TRBV29-1 to TRBJ2-7; the D gene is possibly TRBD2 (5 bases). Germline V gives CDR1 SQVTM, CDR2 ANQGSEA. This CDR3 is built from 14 residues. V was trimmed by 4 bases and J by 2 bases, leaving 15 bases between them. This chain's CDR3 is CSVVFQRAAYEQYF. The CDR3 DNA sequence: TGCAGCGTTGTCTTCCAGAGGGCGGCCTACGAGCAGTACTTC.

The gene calls are TRBV30 and TRBJ2-3; either TRBD1 or TRBD2 may supply D (5 bases each). Germline V gene data show CDR1 as GTSNPN and CDR2 as SVGIG (reference sequence). V was clipped by 5 bases and J by 1 base, with 13 bases between them. CDR3 size: 14 residues. The CDR3 loop is CAWAREGRTDTQYF. The CDR3 DNA reads TGTGCCTGGGCCCGTGAGGGGCGCACAGATACGCAGTATTTT.

A word on this clone: This specimen includes other DNA sequences encoding the same CDR3. The V call is TRBV7-9, the J call TRBJ2-7; D remains ambiguous. Germline CDR1 reads SEHNR; CDR2 reads FQNEAQ (reference sequence). The CDR3 loop spans 15 amino acids. The germline V and J ends were trimmed by 3 bases and 0 bases, with 12 bases remaining between them. The CDR3 DNA sequence: TGTGCCAGCAGCTTGTTGACGGCTGCCTCCTACGAGCAGTACTTC. This sequence encodes CASSLLTAASYEQYF.

This clone was counted a few times. The V and J genes are TRBV25-1 and TRBJ2-3; no clear D gene. V gave up 1 base and J gave up 4 bases, with 12 bases separating them. The CDR3 loop spans 15 amino acids. In germline, CDR1 is MGHDK, CDR2 SYGVNS. The CDR3: CASSELDQLADTQYF. CDR3 bases: TGTGCCAGCAGTGAATTGGATCAGCTCGCAGATACGCAGTATTTT.

This clone was observed at least ten times. The chain combines TRBV19 with TRBJ2-1; D is unresolved. Trimming stripped 9 bases from V and 2 bases from J, with 14 bases between. Looked up from germline, CDR1 is LNHDA and CDR2 is SQIVND (reference sequence). The CDR3 totals 14 residues. Written as DNA, the CDR3 is TGTGCCAGCCATCGATGGGCTGCCTACAATGAGCAGTTCTTC. Its protein product is CASHRWAAYNEQFF.

On this clone: A much bigger clone sits one base away, suggesting this may be a read error. V usage is TRBV30 and J usage is TRBJ1-3, with D maybe TRBD1 (5 bases). This CDR3 spans 13 amino acids. Trimming took 1 base from V and 1 from J, leaving 5 bases between them. Germline V gene lookup returns CDR1 GTSNPN and CDR2 SVGIG (reference sequence). In DNA form, the CDR3 reads TGTGCCTGGAGTGCAGGGTCTGGAAACACCATATATTTT. Its translation is CAWSAGSGNTIYF. The entire variable domain, with the rest obtained from reference TRBV30 and TRBJ1-3, is as follows: SQTIHQWPATLVQPVGSPLSLECTVEGTSNPNLYWYRQAAGRGLQLLFYSVGIGQISSEVPQNLSASRPQDRQFILSSKKLLLSDSGFYLCAWSAGSGNTIYFGEGSWLTVV.

V gene TRBV5-1 combines with J gene TRBJ1-1; D ambiguous. Trimming left V 4 bases short and J 3 bases short, with 13 bases between. Germline-derived CDR1 and CDR2 are SGHRS and YFSETQ. This CDR3 region has 14 residues. The CDR3 here is CASSLGGGHTEAFF. In nucleotides, the CDR3 is TGCGCCAGCAGCCTTGGTGGAGGACACACTGAAGCTTTCTTT.

This clone has more than one count but fewer than ten. The chain is built from TRBV5-1 and TRBJ2-5; D may be TRBD2 (6 bases). This CDR3 comprises 16 residues. CDR1 SGHRS and CDR2 YFSETQ come from the germline V gene. Trimming took off 0 bases at V and 2 bases at J, with 14 bases between the two ends. CDR3 loop: CASSLGSLGTQETQYF. The CDR3 bases are TGCGCCAGCAGCTTGGGTTCCTTGGGGACTCAAGAGACCCAGTACTTC. Using reference TRBV5-1 and TRBJ2-5 for the parts outside the CDR3, the full variable domain is KAGVTQTPRYLIKTRGQQVTLSCSPISGHRSVSWYQQTPGQGLQFLFEYFSETQRNKGNFPGRFSGRQFSNSRSEMNVSTLELGDSALYLCASSLGSLGTQETQYFGPGTRLLVL.

The chain couples TRBV2 to TRBJ1-2; D uncertain. The CDR3 extends over 14 amino acids. The ends were cut back, 2 bases at V and 8 bases at J, with 15 bases in the middle. CDR1 and CDR2 from the germline V gene are SNHLY and FYNNEI. The CDR3 nucleotides are TGTGCCAGCAGTGAACGGGGTAACGGTCTAGGCTACACCTTC. Its protein is CASSERGNGLGYTF.

The chain employs TRBV6-5 and TRBJ2-3, with a possible D match to TRBD2 (5 bases). V was pared by 6 bases and J by 0 bases, with 13 bases between. The germline gives CDR1 MNHEY, CDR2 SVGAGI. The CDR3 sequence is 15 residues long. CDR3 nucleotides: TGTGCCAGCAGCATTACCCTAGCTAGCACAGATACGCAGTATTTT. It encodes CASSITLASTDTQYF.

This clone was observed a few times. The chain has TRBV30 and TRBJ1-2; D is unclear. This CDR3 has 11 amino acids. V gave up 4 bases and J gave up 9 bases, with 12 bases separating them. Germline V lookup: CDR1 GTSNPN, CDR2 SVGIG (reference sequence). The chain's CDR3 is CAWNLVVRYTF. The CDR3 nucleotides read TGTGCCTGGAACCTGGTAGTTCGCTACACCTTC.

The chain employs TRBV29-1 and TRBJ1-1; D unresolved. The CDR3 is made up of 10 amino acids. Germline-derived CDR1 and CDR2 are SQVTM and ANQGSEA. The V end lost 7 bases, the J end lost 0 bases, and 3 bases lay between the germline ends. The CDR3 DNA is TGCAGCGGGCTGAACACTGAAGCTTTCTTT. This encodes CSGLNTEAFF.